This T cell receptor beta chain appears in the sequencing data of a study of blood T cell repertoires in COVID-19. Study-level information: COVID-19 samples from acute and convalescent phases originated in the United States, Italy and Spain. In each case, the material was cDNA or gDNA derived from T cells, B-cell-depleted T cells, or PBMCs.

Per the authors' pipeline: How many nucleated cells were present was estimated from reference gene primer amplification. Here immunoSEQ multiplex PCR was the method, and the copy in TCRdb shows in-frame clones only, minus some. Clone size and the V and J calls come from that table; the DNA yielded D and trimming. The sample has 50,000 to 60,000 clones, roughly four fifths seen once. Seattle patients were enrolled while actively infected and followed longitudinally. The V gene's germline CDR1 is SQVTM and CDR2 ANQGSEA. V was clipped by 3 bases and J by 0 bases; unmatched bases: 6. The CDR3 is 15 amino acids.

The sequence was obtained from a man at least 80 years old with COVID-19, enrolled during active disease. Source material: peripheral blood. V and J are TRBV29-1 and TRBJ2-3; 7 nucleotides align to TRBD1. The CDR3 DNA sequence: TGCAGCGTTGACGTTCAGGGGGTCAGCACAGATACGCAGTATTTT. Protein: CSVDVQGVSTDTQYF.